The rows below give T cell receptor beta chains drawn from one sample of a study of cytomegalovirus exposure and HLA in healthy donors. Sequenced by immunoSEQ multiplex PCR; TCRdb stores in-frame clones only, minus some. The sample yields 150,000 to 200,000 clones, 80% to 85% seen once. What was sequenced was PBMCs. Every receptor here comes from a woman between 18 and 30 years old in good health and CMV-seropositive. The CDR3 runs from the conserved cysteine through the conserved F or W. The D gene is left open where the match is weak.

j_call v_call d_call cdr3_nt cdr3_aa
TRBJ2-7 TRBV6-1 NA TGTGCCAGCAGTTGGGGAGGCGAGCAGTACTTC CASSWGGEQYF
TRBJ1-5 TRBV5-6 TRBD1 TGTGCCAGCAGCCATGACAGGGGTCAGCCCCAGCATTTT CASSHDRGQPQHF
TRBJ1-6 TRBV5-4 TRBD1 TGTGCCAGCAGCTTGGGAGGGGGCGCGTATAATTCACCCCTCCACTTT CASSLGGGAYNSPLHF
TRBJ1-1 TRBV5-4 TRBD1 TGTGCCAGCAGCTTAGGAGGGGCAGGGGGTAACACTGAAGCTTTCTTT CASSLGGAGGNTEAFF
TRBJ2-5 TRBV9 TRBD1 TGTGCCAGCAGCCCGGAGGACAGGGGACCTCAAGAGACCCAGTACTTC CASSPEDRGPQETQYF
TRBJ2-5 TRBV25-1 TRBD2 TGTGCCAGCAGTGATAGCGGGGGGGCTCGAGAGACCCAGTACTTC CASSDSGGARETQYF
TRBJ2-6 TRBV27 NA TGTGCCAGCAGTTTATGGGCCACGGGATCTGGGGCCAACGTCCTGACTTTC CASSLWATGSGANVLTF
TRBJ2-1 TRBV6-4 NA TGTGCCAGCAGCCACGAGGGGGGACTATACAATGAGCAGTTCTTC CASSHEGGLYNEQFF
TRBJ1-2 TRBV20-1 NA TGCAGTGCCCCGGGAGGGAGAGGCTACACCTTC CSAPGGRGYTF
TRBJ2-5 TRBV12-5 NA TGTGCTAGTGGTTGGGGTGGGTCCGGGGGGACCCAGTACTTC CASGWGGSGGTQYF
TRBJ2-7 TRBV7-6 TRBD1 TGTGCCAGCAGCCCCCGGGACAGGGGGGCGCAGGCTGGCTACGAGCAGTACTTC CASSPRDRGAQAGYEQYF
TRBJ2-7 TRBV7-9 TRBD1 TGTGCCAGCAGCGGCAGGGGGCCCTACGAGCAGTACTTC CASSGRGPYEQYF